Presented here are 14 T cell receptor beta chains from one specimen sequenced in a study of blood T cell repertoires in COVID-19. The protocol was immunoSEQ multiplex PCR, while the TCRdb copy is restricted to in-frame clones and leaves out a portion. The sample includes 250,000 or so clones, 75% to 90% of them seen just once. The material sequenced was peripheral blood. These receptors all stem from a woman in her twenties or thirties with active or convalescent COVID-19.

This clone was observed a single time. This chain uses TRBV19 with TRBJ2-1; 8 nucleotides align to TRBD2. Germline V CDR1 and CDR2: LNHDA, SQIVND (reference sequence). CDR3 length equals 15 residues. With 1 base clipped from V and 7 bases from J, the junction kept 6 bases outside the gene matches. CDR3 sequence reads: CASSIGRGARNEQFF. The CDR3 region has the DNA TGTGCCAGTAGTATAGGGCGGGGGGCCAGAAATGAGCAGTTCTTC.

V usage is TRBV7-9 and J usage is TRBJ2-5; perhaps TRBD2 as D (6 bases). V was pared by 6 bases and J by 4 bases, with 9 bases between. The CDR3 totals 12 residues. Looked up from germline, CDR1 is SEHNR and CDR2 is FQNEAQ (reference sequence). The CDR3 protein is CASRGGVETQYF. As DNA, the CDR3 is TGTGCCAGCAGAGGAGGGGTAGAGACCCAGTACTTC.

This chain uses TRBV7-8 with TRBJ2-7; TRBD1 might be the D (6 bases). The V end was cut by 2 bases, the J end by 3 bases, with 8 bases between. Germline CDR1 is SGHVS and CDR2 is FQNEAQ. This CDR3 has 13 residues. CDR3 coding DNA: TGTGCCAGCAGCTTACAGGGACACTACGAGCAGTACTTC. Protein product: CASSLQGHYEQYF.

This clone turned up a few times. This sequence joins TRBV11-2 and TRBJ1-1; D not certain. The CDR3 sequence is 14 residues long. Deletions cut 3 bases from V and 3 bases from J, with 11 bases between. The germline gives CDR1 SGHAT, CDR2 FQNNGV. The CDR3 DNA is TGTGCCAGCAGCTTCTCCGGGTCGGACACTGAAGCTTTCTTT. It codes for CASSFSGSDTEAFF.

This chain connects TRBV5-1 to TRBJ1-3; perhaps TRBD1 as D (6 bases). CDR1 SGHRS and CDR2 YFSETQ come from the germline V gene. CDR3 length: 15 amino acids. The V end was cut by 0 bases, the J end by 4 bases, with 11 bases between. CDR3: CASSLVAGVGNTIYF. In DNA form, the CDR3 reads TGCGCCAGCAGCTTGGTGGCAGGGGTCGGAAACACCATATATTTT.

The chain joins TRBV28 to TRBJ1-2; D might be TRBD1 (6 bases). This CDR3 spans 15 amino acids. V lost 5 bases, J lost 5 bases, and 18 bases lay in between. In germline, CDR1 is MDHEN, CDR2 SYDVKM. The CDR3 reads CASSPLGGQGYGYTF. The CDR3 DNA reads TGTGCCAGCAGTCCGTTGGGAGGGCAGGGGTATGGCTACACCTTC.

V and J are TRBV6-2 or TRBV6-3 and TRBJ1-5; unclear D gene. The CDR3 runs to 12 residues. Trimming removed 6 bases at V and 9 bases at J, with 12 bases between. Germline CDR1 and CDR2: MNHEY and SVGEGT. The CDR3 spells CASSLGDPPQHF. In DNA, the CDR3 is TGTGCCAGCAGCCTAGGAGATCCGCCCCAGCATTTT.

The gene calls are TRBV19 and TRBJ1-5; 7 bases line up with TRBD1. The CDR3 runs to 12 residues. Germline V gives CDR1 LNHDA, CDR2 SQIVND (reference sequence). Trimming took 5 bases from V and 16 from J; bases not matched to a gene: 11. CDR3 sequence: CASSVNRGERHF. The CDR3 DNA reads TGTGCCAGTAGTGTCAACAGGGGTGAAAGACATTTT.

With respect to this clone: At one of its ends the junction is not consistent with the germline gene, which may arise from a read error. This chain joins TRBV18 and TRBJ2-7, with D possibly being TRBD1 (6 bases). The germline V gene has CDR1 KGHSH and CDR2 LQKENI. CDR3 length: 15 amino acids. The CDR3 spells CASSPPRDTLYEQYF. The CDR3 DNA is TGTGCCAGCTCCCCACCCCGGGACACGCTCTACGAGCAGTACTTC.

The chain is built from TRBV7-2 and TRBJ1-5; D unclear. The CDR3 is 13 amino acids. Germline lookup yields CDR1 SGHTA and CDR2 FQGNSA. Trimming took 2 bases from V and 9 from J, leaving 11 bases between them. This chain's CDR3 is CASSLRQASPQHF. The CDR3 DNA follows: TGTGCCAGCAGCTTAAGGCAGGCCTCGCCCCAGCATTTT.

V and J are TRBV21-1 and TRBJ2-5; the table assigns TRBD1, which was not confirmed against the DNA. TRBV21-1 is described as a pseudogene. This CDR3 contains 11 residues. This chain's CDR3 is CASSLGQTQYF. The DNA for the CDR3 is TGTGCCAGCAGTCTGGGGCAGACCCAGTACTTC.

This clone was observed a few times. This chain links TRBV6-5 with TRBJ2-3; 8 positions match TRBD2. This CDR3 has 15 residues. Per germline, CDR1 MNHEY and CDR2 SVGAGI. The junction had 8 bases not matched to a gene; V was cut back by 6 bases and J by 3 bases. The CDR3, as DNA: TGTGCCAGCAGGGTGGCGGGGGGTCGGACAGATACGCAGTATTTT. Translating gives CASRVAGGRTDTQYF.

This clone appeared a single time. The genes are TRBV2 and TRBJ1-6; D not certain. The CDR3 contains 11 residues. V gave up 11 bases and J gave up 10 bases, with 12 bases separating them. Germline CDR1 and CDR2: SNHLY and FYNNEI. The CDR3 loop reads CACNRESPLHF. CDR3 sequence (DNA): TGTGCCTGCAACCGGGAGTCACCCCTCCACTTT.

This clone occurred once. The V call is TRBV19, the J call TRBJ1-1, with 8 positions matching TRBD1. The germline V gene encodes CDR1 LNHDA and CDR2 SQIVND (reference sequence). The junction had 11 bases not matched to a gene; V was cut back by 3 bases and J by 5 bases. The CDR3 length is 16 residues. The CDR3 sequence: CASSMLGQVLGTEAFF. CDR3 nucleotide sequence: TGTGCCAGTAGTATGTTGGGACAGGTCTTGGGAACTGAAGCTTTCTTT.